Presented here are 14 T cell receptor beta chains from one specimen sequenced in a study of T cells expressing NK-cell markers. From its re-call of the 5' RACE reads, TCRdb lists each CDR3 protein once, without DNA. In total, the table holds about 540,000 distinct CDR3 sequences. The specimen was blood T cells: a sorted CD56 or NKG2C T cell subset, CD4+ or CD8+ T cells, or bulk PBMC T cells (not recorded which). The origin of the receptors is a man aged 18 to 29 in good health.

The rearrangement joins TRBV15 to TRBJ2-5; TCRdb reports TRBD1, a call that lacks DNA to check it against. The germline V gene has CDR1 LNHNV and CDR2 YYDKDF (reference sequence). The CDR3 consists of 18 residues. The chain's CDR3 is CATSRHLRGQGALETQYF.

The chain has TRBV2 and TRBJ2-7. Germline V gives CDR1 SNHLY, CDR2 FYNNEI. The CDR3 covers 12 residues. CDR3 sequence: CASNRDTWEQYF.

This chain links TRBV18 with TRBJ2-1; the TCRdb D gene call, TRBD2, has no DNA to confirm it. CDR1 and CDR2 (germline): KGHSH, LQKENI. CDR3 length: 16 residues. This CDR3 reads CASRSGLAGGTHEQFF. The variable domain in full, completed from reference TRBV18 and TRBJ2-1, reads NAGVMQNPRHLVRRRGQEARLRCSPMKGHSHVYWYRQLPEEGLKFMVYLQKENIIDESGMPKERFSAEFPKEGPSILRIQQVVRGDSAAYFCASRSGLAGGTHEQFFGPGTRLTVL.

CDR3 region: CSAPGPLVGEQFF. The chain couples TRBV29-1 to TRBJ2-1; TCRdb's D call, TRBD1, is unchecked because there is no DNA. Per the germline V gene, CDR1 is SQVTM and CDR2 is ANQGSEA. This CDR3 comprises 13 residues.

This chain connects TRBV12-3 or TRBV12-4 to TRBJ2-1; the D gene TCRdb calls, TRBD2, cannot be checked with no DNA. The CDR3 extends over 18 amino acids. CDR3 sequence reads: CASSLGGGGDLSPYEQFF.

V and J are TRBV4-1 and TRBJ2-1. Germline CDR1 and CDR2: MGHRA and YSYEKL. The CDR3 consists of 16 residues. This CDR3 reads CASSQDVQPSYNEQFF.

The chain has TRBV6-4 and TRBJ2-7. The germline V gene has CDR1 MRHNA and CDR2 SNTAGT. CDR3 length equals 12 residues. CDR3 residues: CASTKGTYEQYF.

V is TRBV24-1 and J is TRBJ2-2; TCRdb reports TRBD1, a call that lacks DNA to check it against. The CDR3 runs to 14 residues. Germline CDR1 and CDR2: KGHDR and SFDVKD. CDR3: CATSDRREGGELFF.

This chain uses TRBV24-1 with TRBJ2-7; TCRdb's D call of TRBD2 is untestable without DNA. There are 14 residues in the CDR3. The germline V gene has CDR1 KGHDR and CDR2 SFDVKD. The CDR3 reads CATIATSGFREQYF.

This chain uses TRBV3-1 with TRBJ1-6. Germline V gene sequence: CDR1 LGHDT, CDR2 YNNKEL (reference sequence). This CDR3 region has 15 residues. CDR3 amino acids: CASSQVRAGNSPLHF.

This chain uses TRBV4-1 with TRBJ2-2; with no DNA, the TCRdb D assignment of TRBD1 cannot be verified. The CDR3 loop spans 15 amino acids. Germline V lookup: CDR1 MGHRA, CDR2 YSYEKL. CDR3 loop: CASKTGHTLTGELFF.

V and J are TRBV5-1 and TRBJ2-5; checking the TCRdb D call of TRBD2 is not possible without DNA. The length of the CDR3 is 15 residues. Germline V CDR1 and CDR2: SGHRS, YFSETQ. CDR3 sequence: CASSDSGRAQETQYF.

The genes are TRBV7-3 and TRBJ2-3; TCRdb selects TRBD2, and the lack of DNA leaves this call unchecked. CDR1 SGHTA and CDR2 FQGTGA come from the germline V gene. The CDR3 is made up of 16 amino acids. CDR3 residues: CASSNGLAGGSDTQYF.

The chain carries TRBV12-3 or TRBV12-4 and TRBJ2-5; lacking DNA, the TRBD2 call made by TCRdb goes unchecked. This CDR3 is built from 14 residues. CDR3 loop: CASSLLASGETQYF.